There are a few counts of the clone carrying this TCR beta chain. Antigen: not known. The CDR3 has 13 residues. Germline loops: CDR1 SEHNR, CDR2 FQNEAQ (reference sequence). V was trimmed by 1 base and J by 5 bases, leaving 8 bases between them. This entry comes from a study of T cell repertoires in cytomegalovirus infection. Across the study: Carrying CMV and the relevant HLA type showed in public TCR beta signatures.

TCRdb used MiXCR to reprocess the reads, holding one entry per CDR3 protein. The data show tens of thousands of distinct CDR3 sequences, under 55% seen once. Study-wide findings and caveats: Identification of carriers of CMV plus the relevant HLA was performed using cumulative public TCR beta family frequency.

The rearrangement joins TRBV7-9 to TRBJ1-2, with D uncertain. The TCR was taken from a human donor in good health (CMV status not recorded). Some clones in this sample may be carry-over from other donors' samples. Sequenced material: CD8+ T cells from cultured PBMCs, taken from culture after CMV antigen stimulation. CDR3 sequence (DNA): TGTGCCAGCAGCTTAGGGCTCGGTTATGGCTACACCTTC. It yields the protein CASSLGLGYGYTF.